The 31 T cell receptor beta chains presented below share a single source sample, sequenced in a study of T-cell memory formation after mild COVID-19 (dated by TCRdb to the early 2020s). Library construction relied on 5' RACE. Reads for this sample came from an Illumina NovaSeq 6000. TCRdb reprocessing: public reads trimmed at Q25 with fastp, clones called with MiXCR, in-frame beta chains kept. Entries are consolidated by CDR3 protein sequence, retaining the most common genes and DNA. The sample table lists about 350,000 distinct CDR3 sequences, 28% of them with a count of one. Together, the top ten hold about 13% of the sample. Specimen: PBMCs or a T cell subset sorted from them (not recorded which). These receptors came from an adult woman who had mild COVID-19 (a few samples of this study predate the infection). The sample titles of this study are shuffled in the database, so cell type and time point are left out; the donor was told from shared clones.

The chain employs TRBV4-3 and TRBJ2-1; no clear D. Germline V gives CDR1 LGHNA, CDR2 YSLEER. This CDR3 region has 16 residues. The germline V and J ends were trimmed by 3 bases and 0 bases, with 12 bases remaining between them. CDR3 sequence (DNA): TGCGCCAGCAGCCATGTACTATCAAGCTCCTACAATGAGCAGTTCTTC. It encodes CASSHVLSSSYNEQFF.

The gene calls are TRBV4-2 and TRBJ2-7; 10 nucleotides line up with TRBD2. Germline V gene data show CDR1 as LGHNA and CDR2 as YNFKEQ. The CDR3 spans 17 residues. Losses at the gene ends were 2 bases for V and 2 bases for J; bases not matched to a gene: 9. The DNA for the CDR3 is TGTGCCAGCAGCCAACCTAAAGCGGGGGGGCGACCCTACGAGCAGTACTTC. Its translation is CASSQPKAGGRPYEQYF.

This CDR3 reads CASSLVGGQADTQYF. CDR3 DNA: TGTGCCAGCAGCTTAGTAGGGGGGCAGGCAGATACGCAGTATTTT. The chain employs TRBV11-2 and TRBJ2-3; D may correspond to TRBD1 or TRBD2 (6 bases each). Germline values: CDR1 SGHAT, CDR2 FQNNGV. CDR3 size: 15 residues. V shed 1 base and J shed 4 bases, with 12 bases lying between them.

The chain has TRBV2 and TRBJ2-3, with 7 bases that match TRBD2. The germline V gene encodes CDR1 SNHLY and CDR2 FYNNEI. With 1 base clipped from V and 3 bases from J, the junction kept 7 bases outside the gene matches. CDR3 length: 16 residues. The CDR3 here is CASSEESGVGTDTQYF. CDR3 in DNA: TGTGCCAGCAGTGAAGAGAGCGGGGTAGGAACAGATACGCAGTATTTT.

This clonotype turned up a few times. The V call is TRBV7-2, the J call TRBJ2-1; TRBD2 might be the D (7 bases). The CDR3 is 16 amino acids. Germline values: CDR1 SGHTA, CDR2 FQGNSA. V lost 4 bases and J lost 5, with 18 bases in between. CDR3 nucleotides: TGTGCCAGCAGCTCCCGTTTGGGGAGGGGGGACAATGAGCAGTTCTTC. Protein product: CASSSRLGRGDNEQFF.

In its sample, this clonotype was seen a few times. The chain joins TRBV2 to TRBJ1-2; 8 bases align to TRBD1. The junction had 16 bases not matched to a gene; V was cut back by 7 bases and J by 9 bases. This CDR3 spans 15 amino acids. Germline values: CDR1 SNHLY, CDR2 FYNNEI. In DNA, the CDR3 is TGTGCCAGCACCCAAGTCCCGGACAGGGTGCGTAGCTACACCTTC. Protein product: CASTQVPDRVRSYTF.

This clonotype turned up a few times. V is TRBV12-3 or TRBV12-4 and J is TRBJ2-7; 10 bases align to TRBD1. This CDR3 comprises 15 residues. V gave up 6 bases and J gave up 3 bases; unmatched junction bases: 8. CDR3 coding DNA: TGTGCCAGCAGCCCCAAGGGACAGGGGTTCTACGAGCAGTACTTC. It translates to CASSPKGQGFYEQYF.

In this sample, this clonotype turned up a few times. V usage is TRBV9 and J usage is TRBJ1-2; D may be TRBD1 (6 bases). Germline V gene data show CDR1 as SGDLS and CDR2 as YYNGEE. The CDR3 is 14 amino acids. V lost 1 base and J 4 bases, leaving 11 bases between the germline ends. CDR3 coding DNA: TGTGCCAGCAGCGTACCCGGACAGCTCTATGGCTACACCTTC. Its translation: CASSVPGQLYGYTF.

The chain recombines TRBV27 with TRBJ1-1; no clear D. Trimming stripped 3 bases from V and 5 bases from J, with 16 bases between. The CDR3 is 15 residues long. Germline CDR1 is MNHEY and CDR2 is SMNVEV (reference sequence). The CDR3 bases are TGTGCCAGCAGTTTCTTAGTCCAGCTCGGGACTGAAGCTTTCTTT. Protein product: CASSFLVQLGTEAFF.

Points on this clonotype: The junction shows a germline mismatch at one end, possibly a read error. V usage is TRBV7-7 and J usage is TRBJ2-7; D may be TRBD1 (5 bases). Germline CDR1 and CDR2: SSHAT and FNYEAQ (reference sequence). The CDR3 spans 13 residues. The CDR3 protein is CASSRGRQYEQYF. As DNA, the CDR3 is TGTGCTAGCAGCCGAGGCAGACAGTACGAGCAGTACTTC.

This clonotype was picked up a small number of times. The junction and the germline gene differ at one end; a read error may be behind it. Written as DNA, the CDR3 is TGTGCCACCAGTGAAAGGGGCTACAATGAGCAGTTCTTC. This codes for CATSERGYNEQFF. V and J are TRBV10-3 and TRBJ2-1, with D perhaps matching TRBD1 (5 bases). The CDR3 is made up of 13 amino acids. The germline V gene encodes CDR1 ENHRY and CDR2 SYGVKD.

This clonotype has more than one count but fewer than ten. The CDR3 DNA is TGTGCCAGCAGCACCCCGGACGGCCGCGGCACAGATACGCAGTATTTT. Translating it yields CASSTPDGRGTDTQYF. The V call is TRBV7-8, the J call TRBJ2-3; D is ambiguous. Trimming removed 5 bases at V and 1 base at J, with 16 bases between. Per the germline V gene, CDR1 is SGHVS and CDR2 is FQNEAQ. This CDR3 contains 16 residues. Together with reference TRBV7-8 and TRBJ2-3, the CDR3 gives the full variable domain: GAGVSQSPRYKVAKRGQDVALRCDPISGHVSLFWYQQALGQGPEFLTYFQNEAQLDKSGLPSDRFFAERPEGSVSTLKIQRTQQEDSAVYLCASSTPDGRGTDTQYFGPGTRLTVL.

The rearrangement links TRBV24-1 to TRBJ2-1; weak D call: TRBD1 (5 bases). Trimming shortened V by 1 base and J by 10 bases, and 13 bases separated the two germline ends. Germline V gene lookup returns CDR1 KGHDR and CDR2 SFDVKD. The CDR3 loop spans 14 amino acids. CDR3 residues: CATSDFPGLDEQFF. CDR3 in DNA: TGTGCCACCAGTGATTTTCCAGGGTTGGACGAGCAGTTCTTC.

As DNA, the CDR3 is TGTGCCAGCAGCGCACCCGGAGTTAAATCCCCCACAGATACGCAGTATTTT. Protein: CASSAPGVKSPTDTQYF. This chain connects TRBV7-8 to TRBJ2-3; D not certain. This CDR3 spans 17 amino acids. V was clipped by 5 bases and J by 2 bases, with 20 bases between them. Germline loops: CDR1 SGHVS, CDR2 FQNEAQ.

V and J are TRBV4-1 and TRBJ1-2; a possible D gene is TRBD1 (5 bases). CDR1 and CDR2 (germline): MGHRA, YSYEKL. Trimming cost V 1 base and J 6 bases, with 15 bases left between them. This CDR3 is 15 amino acids long. Written as DNA, the CDR3 is TGCGCCAGCAGCCAAGTTGTTGGGGGGAGAAATGGCTACACCTTC. It translates to CASSQVVGGRNGYTF.

The CDR3 nucleotides read TGTGCCAGCAGCTGGGGCATGGCTGAGCAGTACTTC. The encoded protein is CASSWGMAEQYF. The chain employs TRBV5-4 and TRBJ2-7, with D possibly TRBD1 on 5 matching bases. CDR1 SGHNT and CDR2 YYREEE come from the germline V gene (reference sequence). CDR3 length equals 12 residues. Between the trimmed V and J ends, which lost 3 bases and 7 bases, there was a span of 11 bases.

The chain uses TRBV6-5 and TRBJ1-2; 7 nucleotides match TRBD1. The CDR3 sequence is 16 residues long. J gave up 4 bases and V 2 bases, and 10 bases lay outside the gene matches. Germline V lookup: CDR1 MNHEY, CDR2 SVGAGI. CDR3 in DNA: TGTGCCAGCAGTTACGCGCGACAGGGAGGGTTCTATGGCTACACCTTC. Its protein product is CASSYARQGGFYGYTF.

This clonotype was recorded a few times. The junction differs from germline at one of its ends, possibly a read error. The chain recombines TRBV14 with TRBJ1-1; 8 bases are a match to TRBD1. From germline, CDR1 is SGHDN and CDR2 FVKESK. The CDR3 sequence is 11 residues long. The CDR3 coding sequence is TGTGCCAGCAGCCCCCTCAGACAGGGGAATTTT. Its protein is CASSPLRQGNF. The full variable domain, rest sourced from reference TRBV14 and TRBJ1-1, is EAGVTQFPSHSVIEKGQTVTLRCDPISGHDNLYWYRRVMGKEIKFLLHFVKESKQDESGMPNNRFLAERTGGTYSTLKVQPAELEDSGVYFCASSPLRQGNFGQGTRLTVV.

In its sample, this clonotype was seen a few times. The chain is built from TRBV7-2 and TRBJ2-3, with D tentatively TRBD1 or TRBD2 (5 bases each). Germline CDR1 and CDR2: SGHTA and FQGNSA. The CDR3 is 14 residues long. V was cut by 3 bases and J by 4 bases, with 11 bases left in between. In DNA, the CDR3 is TGTGCCAGCAGCTTGTGGGGGAGTGCAGATACGCAGTATTTT. This gives the protein CASSLWGSADTQYF. Full variable domain (outside the CDR3, taken from reference TRBV7-2 and TRBJ2-3): GAGVSQSPSNKVTEKGKDVELRCDPISGHTALYWYRQSLGQGLEFLIYFQGNSAPDKSGLPSDRFSAERTGGSVSTLTIQRTQQEDSAVYLCASSLWGSADTQYFGPGTRLTVL.

This clonotype was detected only a few times. This chain uses TRBV7-2 with TRBJ2-1; 10 bases align to TRBD2. Germline trimming cut 4 bases from V and 2 bases from J; bases unmatched to any gene: 5. CDR3 length equals 16 residues. Germline CDR1 reads SGHTA; CDR2 reads FQGNSA. The CDR3 reads CASSSLAGGPYNEQFF. The CDR3, as DNA: TGTGCCAGCAGCTCCTTAGCGGGGGGCCCCTACAATGAGCAGTTCTTC.

The chain has TRBV5-1 and TRBJ2-1, with TRBD2 matching 9 bases. CDR3 length: 16 residues. V trimming: 0 bases; J trimming: 8 bases; junction bases outside the gene matches: 9. Germline-derived CDR1 and CDR2 are SGHRS and YFSETQ. Written as DNA, the CDR3 is TGCGCCAGCAGCTTGGAAGGCGGGGGGGTACGGGATGAGCAGTTCTTC. Residues: CASSLEGGGVRDEQFF.

The CDR3 DNA reads as TGTGCCAGCAGGTACACCGGGGAGCTGTTTTTT. It encodes CASRYTGELFF. The chain couples TRBV6-5 to TRBJ2-2; D gene uncertain. The CDR3 contains 11 residues. Trimming left V 6 bases short and J 3 bases short, with 2 bases between. Germline V gene sequence: CDR1 MNHEY, CDR2 SVGAGI.

CDR3 protein: CASSPQGQPNSPLHF. The CDR3, as DNA: TGTGCCAGCAGCCCCCAGGGACAGCCTAATTCACCCCTCCACTTT. The chain has TRBV7-2 and TRBJ1-6; 7 positions match TRBD1. This CDR3 is built from 15 residues. The ends lost 5 bases at V and 6 bases at J; junction bases unmatched: 7. In germline, CDR1 is SGHTA, CDR2 FQGNSA.

This clonotype was found a few times. This rearrangement joins TRBV6-5 to TRBJ1-2; 8 bases agree with TRBD1. With V trimmed by 6 bases and J by 10 bases, 10 bases remained unmatched. The CDR3 runs to 13 residues. Germline assignment: CDR1 MNHEY and CDR2 SVGAGI. The CDR3 nucleotides are TGTGCCAGCAGCGCACAGGGGGGGCGAAACTACACCTTC. Its protein product is CASSAQGGRNYTF.

Only a few counts were recorded for this clonotype. This chain links TRBV29-1 with TRBJ2-3; no definite D call. The CDR3 loop spans 13 amino acids. Per the germline V gene, CDR1 is SQVTM and CDR2 is ANQGSEA. Trimming removed 6 bases from V and 5 bases from J, with 15 bases in between. The CDR3 coding sequence is TGCAGCGTCGATCAACGCCCGGGAGATACGCAGTATTTT. Translated: CSVDQRPGDTQYF.

The gene calls are TRBV20-1 and TRBJ2-7; D is perhaps TRBD2 (5 bases). This CDR3 spans 14 amino acids. The germline V and J ends were trimmed by 2 bases and 5 bases, with 16 bases remaining between them. Germline V lookup: CDR1 DFQATT, CDR2 SNEGSKA (reference sequence). CDR3 sequence: CSARPSSLGDEQYF. The CDR3 DNA follows: TGCAGTGCTAGACCGTCGTCACTCGGGGACGAGCAGTACTTC.

V usage is TRBV24-1 and J usage is TRBJ2-1; D possibly corresponds to TRBD1 (5 bases). This CDR3 is built from 17 residues. Germline loops: CDR1 KGHDR, CDR2 SFDVKD. Trimming took 4 bases from V and 4 from J, leaving 19 bases between them. This CDR3 reads CATSDPTDPHLYNEQFF. DNA of the CDR3: TGTGCCACCAGTGACCCGACAGACCCACACCTGTACAATGAGCAGTTCTTC.

This clonotype was counted a few times. The chain has TRBV12-3 or TRBV12-4 and TRBJ2-3; 11 nucleotides align to TRBD2. V shed 3 bases and J 4 bases; nucleotides not matched to a gene: 6. This CDR3 comprises 16 residues. Here the CDR3 DNA reads TGTGCCAGCAGTTTGGACAAACTAGCGGGAGCAGATACGCAGTATTTT. Its protein is CASSLDKLAGADTQYF.

V gene TRBV5-1 combines with J gene TRBJ2-7; TRBD1 aligns across 11 bases. Germline assignment: CDR1 SGHRS and CDR2 YFSETQ. V shed 4 bases and J 1 base; nucleotides not matched to a gene: 4. The CDR3 loop spans 15 amino acids. In nucleotides, the CDR3 is TGCGCCAGCAGCATCGGGACAGGGGGGTCCTACGAGCAGTACTTC. It encodes CASSIGTGGSYEQYF. Drawing the rest from reference TRBV5-1 and TRBJ2-7, the complete variable domain is KAGVTQTPRYLIKTRGQQVTLSCSPISGHRSVSWYQQTPGQGLQFLFEYFSETQRNKGNFPGRFSGRQFSNSRSEMNVSTLELGDSALYLCASSIGTGGSYEQYFGPGTRLTVT.

This clonotype showed up just a few times. This rearrangement joins TRBV7-2 to TRBJ2-1; D could derive from TRBD1 or TRBD2 (5 bases each). The CDR3 covers 18 residues. Trimming took 6 bases from V and 4 from J, leaving 25 bases between them. Looked up from germline, CDR1 is SGHTA and CDR2 is FQGNSA. This chain's CDR3 is CASRPSSGWGREYNEQFF. DNA of the CDR3: TGTGCCAGCAGGCCTTCCTCTGGCTGGGGCAGGGAGTACAATGAGCAGTTCTTC.

V gene TRBV12-3 or TRBV12-4 combines with J gene TRBJ1-1; 7 bases align to TRBD1. This CDR3 is 13 amino acids long. V shed 5 bases and J 7 bases; nucleotides not matched to a gene: 7. The CDR3 loop is CASSLTGAHEAFF. The DNA for the CDR3 is TGTGCCAGCAGTCTAACAGGGGCGCATGAAGCTTTCTTT.